The 26 T cell receptor beta chains below come from one sample, sequenced in a study of cytomegalovirus exposure and HLA in healthy donors. Primers: 60 Vbeta forward and 13 Jbeta reverse. Only in-frame clones appear in the TCRdb table, and some are missing; sequencing was by immunoSEQ multiplex PCR. The profile covers about 82,000 clones, with around 79% appearing a single time and roughly 13% taken by the ten largest. Sequenced material: PBMCs. Receptors originate from a human donor in good health.

The rearrangement uses TRBV7-8 and TRBJ1-5; a possible D gene is TRBD1 (5 bases). Germline V lookup: CDR1 SGHVS, CDR2 FQNEAQ. This CDR3 is 16 amino acids long. Trimming pared 2 bases from V and 0 bases from J, leaving 11 bases between. The DNA for the CDR3 is TGTGCCAGCAGCTTACTAGGGGTGTATAGCAATCAGCCCCAGCATTTT. Protein sequence: CASSLLGVYSNQPQHF. Based on the CDR3 plus reference TRBV7-8 and TRBJ1-5, the full variable domain is GAGVSQSPRYKVAKRGQDVALRCDPISGHVSLFWYQQALGQGPEFLTYFQNEAQLDKSGLPSDRFFAERPEGSVSTLKIQRTQQEDSAVYLCASSLLGVYSNQPQHFGDGTRLSIL.

The rearrangement links TRBV6-5 to TRBJ1-1, with 7 bases identical to TRBD1. CDR3 size: 12 residues. Trimming at V came to 6 bases and at J to 7 bases, leaving 5 bases not matched to a gene. CDR1 is MNHEY and CDR2 is SVGAGI in the germline V gene. The CDR3 region is CASRNRDSEAFF. Here the CDR3 DNA reads TGTGCCAGCAGAAACCGGGACAGTGAAGCTTTCTTT.

V usage is TRBV28 and J usage is TRBJ1-5; D remains ambiguous. Between the trimmed V and J ends, which lost 7 bases and 3 bases, there was a span of 7 bases. Germline CDR1 reads MDHEN; CDR2 reads SYDVKM. The CDR3 consists of 12 residues. CDR3 protein: CASTLFNQPQHF. CDR3 sequence (DNA): TGTGCCAGCACACTGTTCAATCAGCCCCAGCATTTT.

This chain joins TRBV6-6 and TRBJ2-1; TRBD2 might be the D (5 bases). The CDR3 has 14 residues. The germline V and J ends were trimmed by 0 bases and 9 bases, with 12 bases remaining between them. Germline CDR1 MNHNY, CDR2 SVGAGI (reference sequence). This CDR3 is CASSYSRAGLEQFF. CDR3 bases: TGTGCCAGCAGTTACTCGAGGGCAGGACTTGAGCAGTTCTTC.

V usage is TRBV7-2 and J usage is TRBJ2-5; 7 bases agree with TRBD2. The CDR3 runs 14 residues. CDR1 and CDR2 from the germline V gene are SGHTA and FQGNSA. The V and J ends lost 1 base and 6 bases, in that order; junction bases with no gene match: 5. DNA for the CDR3: TGTGCCAGCAGCTTAGGGCCTAGCGGACAGACCCAGTACTTC. Translated, it gives CASSLGPSGQTQYF.

The rearrangement joins TRBV9 to TRBJ2-1; maybe TRBD2 (6 bases). This CDR3 comprises 15 residues. Germline values: CDR1 SGDLS, CDR2 YYNGEE. The V end was cut by 2 bases, the J end by 7 bases, with 16 bases between. The CDR3 sequence is CASSVPREGRNEQFF. CDR3 in DNA: TGTGCCAGCAGCGTCCCCAGGGAAGGGAGGAATGAGCAGTTCTTC.

The rearrangement links TRBV27 to TRBJ1-2; D call uncertain. V was cut by 5 bases and J by 7 bases, with 20 bases left in between. The CDR3 is 15 amino acids. Germline loops: CDR1 MNHEY, CDR2 SMNVEV (reference sequence). CDR3 region: CASSPLFVSKSGYTF. The DNA of the CDR3 is TGTGCCAGCAGTCCACTCTTCGTTTCCAAAAGTGGCTACACCTTC.

This chain uses TRBV30 with TRBJ1-3; D call uncertain. Trimming removed 2 bases from V and 2 bases from J, with 19 bases in between. Germline V gene sequence: CDR1 GTSNPN, CDR2 SVGIG (reference sequence). The CDR3 sequence is 17 residues long. The CDR3 spells CAWSHQRSGRTGNTIYF. The CDR3 DNA reads as TGTGCCTGGAGTCACCAGCGCAGCGGCAGGACTGGAAACACCATATATTTT. The full variable domain, in which reference TRBV30 and TRBJ1-3 provide the parts outside the CDR3, is SQTIHQWPATLVQPVGSPLSLECTVEGTSNPNLYWYRQAAGRGLQLLFYSVGIGQISSEVPQNLSASRPQDRQFILSSKKLLLSDSGFYLCAWSHQRSGRTGNTIYFGEGSWLTVV.

V usage is TRBV5-1 and J usage is TRBJ2-1; 9 nucleotides align to TRBD2. The length of the CDR3 is 15 residues. The V gene end was trimmed by 4 bases and the J gene end by 5 bases; junction bases not matched to a gene: 7. Germline CDR1 is SGHRS and CDR2 is YFSETQ. CDR3 loop: CASSGGLAGDNEQFF. CDR3 coding DNA: TGCGCCAGCAGCGGGGGACTAGCCGGCGACAATGAGCAGTTCTTC.

This clone was seen only once. The chain has TRBV6-5 and TRBJ2-7, with 10 bases fitting TRBD2. V was pared by 6 bases and J by 2 bases, with 7 bases of the junction left unmatched. Germline CDR1 reads MNHEY; CDR2 reads SVGAGI. The CDR3 has 15 amino acids. The CDR3: CASRVGLAATYEQYF. The CDR3 DNA reads as TGTGCCAGCAGAGTCGGACTAGCGGCTACCTACGAGCAGTACTTC.

V gene TRBV5-1 combines with J gene TRBJ2-7, with 10 bases that match TRBD1. Trimming at V came to 5 bases and at J to 0 bases, leaving 11 bases not matched to a gene. The CDR3 sequence is 17 residues long. Per germline, CDR1 SGHRS and CDR2 YFSETQ. CDR3 protein: CASSPTAGTGVSYEQYF. As DNA, the CDR3 is TGCGCCAGCAGTCCTACTGCTGGGACAGGGGTCTCCTACGAGCAGTACTTC.

The genes are TRBV5-1 and TRBJ2-7; maybe TRBD1 (6 bases). In germline, CDR1 is SGHRS, CDR2 YFSETQ. The ends were cut back, 8 bases at V and 2 bases at J, with 14 bases in the middle. This CDR3 has 13 residues. CDR3 region: CASKTGTTYEQYF. In DNA, the CDR3 is TGCGCCAGTAAAACCGGGACAACCTACGAGCAGTACTTC. Variable domain in full (rest from reference TRBV5-1 and TRBJ2-7): KAGVTQTPRYLIKTRGQQVTLSCSPISGHRSVSWYQQTPGQGLQFLFEYFSETQRNKGNFPGRFSGRQFSNSRSEMNVSTLELGDSALYLCASKTGTTYEQYFGPGTRLTVT.

The chain joins TRBV18 to TRBJ2-5, with 7 bases lining up with TRBD2. Germline lookup yields CDR1 KGHSH and CDR2 LQKENI. Trimming cost V 3 bases and J 2 bases; bases outside gene matches: 15. The CDR3 runs to 18 residues. For the CDR3, the DNA is TGTGCCAGCTCACCGGGGCGAGTTGTGGCGGGGGTACAAGAGACCCAGTACTTC. Its protein is CASSPGRVVAGVQETQYF.

This sequence joins TRBV6-6 and TRBJ2-7; no firm D call. Germline V CDR1 and CDR2: MNHNY, SVGAGI (reference sequence). Deletions cut 4 bases from V and 1 base from J, with 11 bases between. The CDR3 is 14 residues long. CDR3: CASSSGFNSYEQYF. The CDR3 DNA follows: TGTGCCAGCAGTTCGGGTTTCAATTCCTACGAGCAGTACTTC.

The chain recombines TRBV6-5 with TRBJ2-5, with 7 bases aligning to TRBD2. CDR3 size: 14 residues. The germline CDR1 and CDR2 sequences are MNHEY and SVGAGI. J was trimmed by 1 base and V by 7 bases; bases with no gene match: 6. This CDR3 is CASKDGGTQETQYF. The CDR3 DNA reads as TGTGCCAGCAAGGACGGGGGGACCCAAGAGACCCAGTACTTC.

The rearrangement links TRBV2 to TRBJ2-5; 8 nucleotides line up with TRBD1. The CDR3 has 16 amino acids. Germline V lookup: CDR1 SNHLY, CDR2 FYNNEI. V was clipped by 6 bases and J by 2 bases; unmatched bases: 11. The CDR3 reads CASSLGQGFLQETQYF. CDR3 nucleotide sequence: TGTGCCAGCAGCCTAGGACAGGGCTTCCTACAAGAGACCCAGTACTTC.

The chain employs TRBV10-1 and TRBJ2-2; no definite D call. The germline V and J ends were trimmed by 0 bases and 7 bases, with 18 bases remaining between them. From germline, CDR1 is WNHNN and CDR2 SYGVQD (reference sequence). The CDR3 is made up of 17 amino acids. The CDR3 DNA is TGCGCCAGCAGTGAGTCGCAACTCAGGCCTTCCGACGGGGAGCTGTTTTTT. Translated, it gives CASSESQLRPSDGELFF.

The chain joins TRBV25-1 to TRBJ1-1, with D uncertain. Germline V CDR1 and CDR2: MGHDK, SYGVNS. The CDR3 runs to 15 residues. Trimming removed 3 bases from V and 12 bases from J, with 23 bases in between. As DNA, the CDR3 is TGTGCCAGCAGTGACCGGCGGCAGCCCCAACCAGCGCCTTTCTTT. As protein: CASSDRRQPQPAPFF.

The chain couples TRBV27 to TRBJ2-7, with 8 bases fitting TRBD1. This CDR3 region has 15 residues. Germline CDR1 MNHEY, CDR2 SMNVEV (reference sequence). V was clipped by 5 bases and J by 3 bases; unmatched bases: 9. CDR3 loop: CASSTPGQGIYEQYF. CDR3 in DNA: TGTGCCAGCAGTACCCCAGGACAGGGTATCTACGAGCAGTACTTC.

The chain links TRBV11-2 to TRBJ1-1, with D possibly TRBD1 on 5 matching bases. The germline V and J ends were trimmed by 7 bases and 1 base, with 22 bases remaining between them. The germline V gene has CDR1 SGHAT and CDR2 FQNNGV. The CDR3 is 17 amino acids. The CDR3 nucleotides read TGTGCCAGCACCACAGACCCACGGGAGGGGAGGAACACTGAAGCTTTCTTT. Its translation is CASTTDPREGRNTEAFF.

This clone was seen only once. The chain recombines TRBV7-9 with TRBJ1-6; D is uncertain. V was shortened by 0 bases and J by 9 bases, with 9 bases between the two germline ends. This CDR3 is 14 amino acids long. Germline values: CDR1 SEHNR, CDR2 FQNEAQ (reference sequence). DNA of the CDR3: TGTGCCAGCAGCTTAGCGCCGGGTACTTCACCCCTCCACTTT. Amino acid sequence: CASSLAPGTSPLHF.

The genes are TRBV27 and TRBJ1-5, with 10 nucleotides matching TRBD1. V lost 5 bases and J lost 2; bases outside the gene matches: 3. This CDR3 has 15 amino acids. The germline V gene encodes CDR1 MNHEY and CDR2 SMNVEV (reference sequence). DNA of the CDR3: TGTGCCAGCAGTGCCGGGACAGGGGGCAATCAGCCCCAGCATTTT. Protein product: CASSAGTGGNQPQHF.

The V and J genes are TRBV5-4 and TRBJ1-2; weak D call: TRBD1 (5 bases). V gave up 3 bases and J gave up 7 bases, with 16 bases separating them. Germline lookup yields CDR1 SGHNT and CDR2 YYREEE (reference sequence). The CDR3 is 14 residues long. CDR3 region: CASSSLRGSSGYTF. CDR3 DNA: TGTGCCAGCAGCTCCCTCCGGGGGAGTAGTGGCTACACCTTC.

The V gene is TRBV5-1, the J gene TRBJ1-3, with D maybe TRBD1 (5 bases). The CDR3 has 14 amino acids. Trimming cost V 3 bases and J 0 bases, with 7 bases left between them. From germline, CDR1 is SGHRS and CDR2 YFSETQ. The CDR3 is CASSSGGSGNTIYF. The CDR3 nucleotides are TGCGCCAGCAGCTCGGGGGGCTCTGGAAACACCATATATTTT.

This clone was recorded once. V is TRBV7-2 and J is TRBJ1-3; 7 bases are a match to TRBD1. The CDR3 extends over 13 amino acids. Germline V gene sequence: CDR1 SGHTA, CDR2 FQGNSA. Trimming at V came to 6 bases and at J to 3 bases, leaving 2 bases not matched to a gene. As DNA, the CDR3 is TGTGCCAGCAGAACAGGGGTTGGAAACACCATATATTTT. Its protein is CASRTGVGNTIYF.

This sequence joins TRBV4-2 and TRBJ2-3; 13 bases align to TRBD2. Germline loops: CDR1 LGHNA, CDR2 YNFKEQ. Germline trimming cut 3 bases from V and 0 bases from J; bases unmatched to any gene: 9. CDR3 size: 19 residues. For the CDR3, the DNA is TGTGCCAGCAGCCAGGGAAGGACTAGCGGGGGCCGTAGCACAGATACGCAGTATTTT. Amino acid sequence: CASSQGRTSGGRSTDTQYF.